The next 16 T cell receptor beta chains were all read from a single sample in a study of PD-1 blockade in classical Hodgkin lymphoma. Time point: cycle 4 day 1 (C4D1), after 6 weeks of nivolumab. Every patient had relapsed following autologous stem cell transplantation, and cohorts differed in brentuximab vedotin exposure. TCRdb keeps only in-frame clones here, not all; method: immunoSEQ multiplex PCR. The sample carries over 15,000 clones, 60% to 85% recorded once. This specimen was peripheral blood mononuclear cells (PBMCs), taken before the fourth cycle of nivolumab. Every receptor here comes from a human donor with classical Hodgkin lymphoma.

The genes are TRBV7-9 and TRBJ1-2, with a possible D match to TRBD1 (5 bases). Germline V gene data show CDR1 as SEHNR and CDR2 as FQNEAQ (reference sequence). This CDR3 comprises 16 residues. V was clipped by 1 base and J by 4 bases, with 16 bases between them. This CDR3 reads CASSLGSSGLPYGYTF. In nucleotides, the CDR3 is TGTGCCAGCAGCTTAGGCTCCTCGGGGCTCCCCTATGGCTACACCTTC.

The chain uses TRBV18 and TRBJ1-2; 11 bases map to TRBD1. CDR1 and CDR2 from the germline V gene are KGHSH and LQKENI. Unmatched junction bases numbered 3, after V lost 1 base and J lost 5 bases. The length of the CDR3 is 15 residues. In nucleotides, the CDR3 is TGTGCCAGCTCACCACAGGACAGGGGGCCGTATGGCTACACCTTC. The encoded protein is CASSPQDRGPYGYTF.

This sequence joins TRBV6-5 and TRBJ2-5; no firm D call. The CDR3 extends over 14 amino acids. CDR1 MNHEY and CDR2 SVGAGI come from the germline V gene. The V and J ends lost 0 bases and 5 bases respectively, with 10 bases between them. The CDR3 loop is CASSYSPRWETQYF. The CDR3 nucleotides read TGTGCCAGCAGTTACTCCCCACGATGGGAGACCCAGTACTTC.

The chain couples TRBV19 to TRBJ1-4; D not resolved. V was pared by 4 bases and J by 8 bases, with 20 bases between. CDR3 length: 16 amino acids. CDR1 and CDR2 from the germline V gene are LNHDA and SQIVND (reference sequence). CDR3 region: CASSKSSRTKYEKLFF. In DNA form, the CDR3 reads TGTGCCAGTAGTAAATCTAGCAGGACTAAATACGAAAAACTGTTTTTT.

The rearrangement joins TRBV5-1 to TRBJ2-1, with unresolved D. V dropped 8 bases and J dropped 0 bases, with 15 bases sitting between them. The CDR3 runs to 15 residues. Germline CDR1 is SGHRS and CDR2 is YFSETQ. DNA of the CDR3: TGCGCCAGTAAACTCGAGGCCCTCTCCTACAATGAGCAGTTCTTC. Residues: CASKLEALSYNEQFF.

This clone has only a few counts. CDR3 nucleotide sequence: TGTGCCTGGAGTTCCGCCTCACTCAATGAGCAGTTCTTC. This codes for CAWSSASLNEQFF. J is TRBJ2-1 and V is TRBV30; D gene uncertain. The germline CDR1 and CDR2 sequences are GTSNPN and SVGIG (reference sequence). Between the trimmed V and J ends, which lost 2 bases and 6 bases, there was a span of 11 bases. The CDR3 has 13 residues.

This clone came up once. J is TRBJ2-3 and V is TRBV27, with D possibly being TRBD1 (5 bases). V dropped 6 bases and J dropped 5 bases, with 9 bases sitting between them. CDR3 size: 12 residues. Germline CDR1 and CDR2: MNHEY and SMNVEV (reference sequence). As DNA, the CDR3 is TGTGCCAGCAGCCCCACAGGAGATACGCAGTATTTT. This gives the protein CASSPTGDTQYF.

The genes are TRBV5-1 and TRBJ1-3; D is ambiguous. The CDR3 sequence is 17 residues long. The V end was cut by 0 bases, the J end by 0 bases, with 13 bases between. Per the germline V gene, CDR1 is SGHRS and CDR2 is YFSETQ. CDR3 bases: TGCGCCAGCAGCTTGGAAGGGTGGGCAGACTCTGGAAACACCATATATTTT. Translating it yields CASSLEGWADSGNTIYF.

The chain is built from TRBV4-3 and TRBJ2-3; TRBD2 might be the D (5 bases). V lost 3 bases, J lost 6 bases, and 13 bases lay in between. The CDR3 has 14 residues. Germline lookup yields CDR1 LGHNA and CDR2 YSLEER. DNA for the CDR3: TGCGCCAGCAGCCACCGGGAAGGTGGGGATACGCAGTATTTT. The encoded protein is CASSHREGGDTQYF.

This clone occurred a few times. This chain links TRBV28 with TRBJ2-7, with a weak D call TRBD2 (7 bases). The length of the CDR3 is 12 residues. V dropped 7 bases and J dropped 7 bases, with 14 bases sitting between them. The germline V gene encodes CDR1 MDHEN and CDR2 SYDVKM. The CDR3 sequence: CASNRGAGEQYF. The CDR3 nucleotides are TGTGCCAGCAATCGGGGGGCGGGAGAGCAGTACTTC.

The V and J genes are TRBV15 and TRBJ2-7, with D perhaps matching TRBD1 (5 bases). This CDR3 is 14 amino acids long. The V end was cut by 2 bases, the J end by 0 bases, with 8 bases between. The V gene's germline CDR1 is LNHNV and CDR2 YYDKDF (reference sequence). The CDR3 sequence: CATSRIGHSYEQYF. In DNA form, the CDR3 reads TGTGCCACCAGCAGAATTGGACACTCCTACGAGCAGTACTTC.

This clone is a singleton in its sample. The rearrangement links TRBV7-2 to TRBJ1-5; maybe TRBD1 (5 bases). This CDR3 region has 18 residues. Germline values: CDR1 SGHTA, CDR2 FQGNSA. Trimming removed 5 bases at V and 6 bases at J, with 26 bases between. The CDR3 sequence is CASSPRHLGQVNSQPQHF. In nucleotides, the CDR3 is TGTGCCAGCAGCCCGCGTCATCTGGGGCAGGTCAATTCTCAGCCCCAGCATTTT.

Here the CDR3 reads CASSAQGARGVTQYF. The CDR3 DNA reads TGTGCCAGCAGTGCCCAGGGGGCGCGGGGAGTGACCCAGTACTTC. The J gene is TRBJ2-5, the V gene TRBV6-1, with 8 bases lining up with TRBD1. The CDR3 totals 15 residues. V dropped 4 bases and J dropped 7; count of bases not matched to a gene: 11. Germline loops: CDR1 MNHNS, CDR2 SASEGT.

This chain joins TRBV6-6 and TRBJ1-2; no reliable D call. Germline V CDR1 and CDR2: MNHNY, SVGAGI (reference sequence). Trimming shortened V by 6 bases and J by 6 bases, and 14 bases separated the two germline ends. The CDR3 consists of 13 residues. The CDR3 sequence: CASSPRRGDGYTF. CDR3 coding DNA: TGTGCCAGCAGCCCCCGACGGGGAGATGGCTACACCTTC.

This clone was observed a single time. DNA for the CDR3: TGTGCCAGCAGCCCCACAGGGGGGAGAGATACGCAGTATTTT. This sequence encodes CASSPTGGRDTQYF. The chain uses TRBV21-1 and TRBJ2-3; TRBD1, the D gene given by the table, was not confirmed from the DNA. TRBV21-1 is noted as a pseudogene. The CDR3 spans 14 residues.

This chain uses TRBV5-6 with TRBJ2-3; TRBD1 matches 7 bases. The CDR3 spans 16 residues. The germline gives CDR1 SGHDT, CDR2 YYEEEE. V was pared by 4 bases and J by 2 bases, with 10 bases of the junction left unmatched. CDR3 loop: CASSPTGAGVTDTQYF. CDR3 in DNA: TGTGCCAGCAGCCCCACAGGGGCCGGGGTCACAGATACGCAGTATTTT.